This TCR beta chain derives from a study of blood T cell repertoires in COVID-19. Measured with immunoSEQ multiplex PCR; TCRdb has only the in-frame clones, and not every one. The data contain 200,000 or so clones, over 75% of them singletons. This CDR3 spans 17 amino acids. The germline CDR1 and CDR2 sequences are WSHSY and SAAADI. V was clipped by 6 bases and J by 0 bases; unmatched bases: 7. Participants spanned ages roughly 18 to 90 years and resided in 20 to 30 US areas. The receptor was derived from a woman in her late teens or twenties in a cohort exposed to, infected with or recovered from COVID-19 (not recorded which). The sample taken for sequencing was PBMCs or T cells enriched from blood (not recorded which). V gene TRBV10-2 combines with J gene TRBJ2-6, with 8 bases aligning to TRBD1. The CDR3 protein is CASSGQGPSSGANVLTF. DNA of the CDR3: TGCGCCAGCAGCGGACAGGGCCCTAGCTCTGGGGCCAACGTCCTGACTTTC.